This entry lists 21 T cell receptor beta chains sequenced from one sample in a study of CD8 T cells in Susac syndrome. The RNA, 0.5 to 1 ug, was put through reverse transcription using random hexamers. TCRdb re-derived calls from the immunoSEQ multiplex PCR reads in MiXCR, one entry per CDR3 protein. This table has 120,000 to 150,000 distinct CDR3 sequences, roughly 95% appearing once. Input material: CD4+ T cells from PBMCs. Receptors originate from a human donor in good health.

The chain recombines TRBV7-9 with TRBJ2-1, with 11 bases identical to TRBD2. V dropped 1 base and J dropped 3; count of bases not matched to a gene: 5. Germline CDR1 reads SEHNR; CDR2 reads FQNEAQ (reference sequence). The CDR3 totals 17 residues. The CDR3: CASSLGGLAGLYNEQFF. CDR3 DNA sequence: TGTGCCAGCAGCTTAGGTGGACTAGCGGGTCTCTACAATGAGCAGTTCTTC.

The genes are TRBV24-1 and TRBJ2-5; D is possibly TRBD2 (7 bases). The CDR3 covers 17 residues. Germline lookup yields CDR1 KGHDR and CDR2 SFDVKD. The germline V and J ends were trimmed by 7 bases and 5 bases, with 25 bases remaining between them. CDR3 in amino acids: CATRGGGDRPEGETQYF. CDR3 nucleotides: TGTGCCACCAGGGGCGGGGGTGACAGGCCGGAGGGGGAGACCCAGTACTTC.

The chain joins TRBV29-1 to TRBJ2-7, with D uncertain. V lost 3 bases and J 2 bases, leaving 5 bases between the germline ends. CDR1 and CDR2 from the germline V gene are SQVTM and ANQGSEA. The CDR3 is 11 amino acids. The DNA of the CDR3 is TGCAGCGTTGATGTCCCCTACGAGCAGTACTTC. Translating gives CSVDVPYEQYF.

The V and J genes are TRBV5-1 and TRBJ2-7; D may correspond to TRBD1 or TRBD2 (5 bases each). The CDR3 totals 15 residues. Between the trimmed V and J ends, which lost 0 bases and 5 bases, there was a span of 15 bases. The germline gives CDR1 SGHRS, CDR2 YFSETQ. The CDR3 DNA follows: TGCGCCAGCAGCTTGGCCGGGGCCGTCCAGCACGAGCAGTACTTC. It is translated as CASSLAGAVQHEQYF.

This chain links TRBV12-3 or TRBV12-4 with TRBJ1-1; D might be TRBD1 (5 bases). The V end was cut by 8 bases, the J end by 0 bases, with 10 bases between. There are 13 residues in the CDR3. In nucleotides, the CDR3 is TGTGCCAGCGGGGGAGGTCTGAACACTGAAGCTTTCTTT. Protein: CASGGGLNTEAFF.

The CDR3 reads CASNPGQEDQPQHF. CDR3 coding DNA: TGTGCCAGCAATCCGGGACAGGAGGATCAGCCCCAGCATTTT. The V gene is TRBV6-1, the J gene TRBJ1-5, with 8 bases aligning to TRBD1. The CDR3 length is 14 residues. J gave up 5 bases and V 7 bases, and 7 bases lay outside the gene matches. Germline loops: CDR1 MNHNS, CDR2 SASEGT.

The CDR3 DNA follows: TGTGCCAGCAGCTCGACAGCGAACACCGGGGAGCTGTTTTTT. This sequence encodes CASSSTANTGELFF. V is TRBV7-6 and J is TRBJ2-2, with a weak D call TRBD1 (5 bases). CDR3 length equals 14 residues. V gave up 4 bases and J gave up 0 bases, with 6 bases separating them. Germline V gene data show CDR1 as SGHVS and CDR2 as FNYEAQ.

The chain employs TRBV20-1 and TRBJ2-4, with D tentatively TRBD2 (5 bases). Germline V lookup: CDR1 DFQATT, CDR2 SNEGSKA (reference sequence). There are 13 residues in the CDR3. V was pared by 8 bases and J by 5 bases, with 16 bases between. The CDR3 protein is CSTNLAPQNIQYF. The CDR3 DNA follows: TGCAGTACCAACCTAGCCCCCCAAAACATTCAGTACTTC.

The J gene is TRBJ2-7, the V gene TRBV9, with TRBD2 identical over 14 bases. The CDR3 sequence is 17 residues long. The junction had 6 bases not matched to a gene; V was cut back by 2 bases and J by 2 bases. Germline assignment: CDR1 SGDLS and CDR2 YYNGEE. CDR3 sequence (DNA): TGTGCCAGCAGCGTGGGACTAGCGGGAGCCTCCCCCTACGAGCAGTACTTC. Translating gives CASSVGLAGASPYEQYF.

V gene TRBV2 combines with J gene TRBJ2-3; D remains ambiguous. This CDR3 has 13 residues. The V and J ends lost 7 bases and 2 bases respectively, with 10 bases between them. Germline CDR1 and CDR2: SNHLY and FYNNEI. DNA for the CDR3: TGTGCCAGCAACCCAGGATCCACAGATACGCAGTATTTT. Encoded protein: CASNPGSTDTQYF.

V usage is TRBV29-1 and J usage is TRBJ2-5; 7 bases line up with TRBD1. The CDR3 loop spans 14 amino acids. J was trimmed by 1 base and V by 4 bases; bases with no gene match: 6. Germline loops: CDR1 SQVTM, CDR2 ANQGSEA. CDR3 bases: TGCAGCGTTGTCGGTTGGGACAGCCAAGAGACCCAGTACTTC. It is translated as CSVVGWDSQETQYF.

V is TRBV30 and J is TRBJ2-3; D might be TRBD1 (6 bases). Trimming left V 2 bases short and J 4 bases short, with 10 bases between. Per the germline V gene, CDR1 is GTSNPN and CDR2 is SVGIG (reference sequence). The CDR3 is 13 amino acids. The CDR3 region is CAWSHQGSDTQYF. DNA for the CDR3: TGTGCCTGGAGTCACCAGGGGTCAGATACGCAGTATTTT. Drawing the rest from reference TRBV30 and TRBJ2-3, the complete variable domain is SQTIHQWPATLVQPVGSPLSLECTVEGTSNPNLYWYRQAAGRGLQLLFYSVGIGQISSEVPQNLSASRPQDRQFILSSKKLLLSDSGFYLCAWSHQGSDTQYFGPGTRLTVL.

The J gene is TRBJ2-5, the V gene TRBV28; D is tentatively TRBD1 or TRBD2 (7 bases each). The CDR3 sequence is 13 residues long. Germline assignment: CDR1 MDHEN and CDR2 SYDVKM. The ends were cut back, 7 bases at V and 2 bases at J, with 11 bases in the middle. CDR3 residues: CASTQGGQETQYF. The CDR3 coding sequence is TGTGCCAGCACCCAGGGGGGGCAAGAGACCCAGTACTTC.

The CDR3 nucleotides read TGCAGTGCCCCGCCTTCTAGCGGAACTAACCCCTACGAGCAGTACTTC. Translation: CSAPPSSGTNPYEQYF. This chain links TRBV20-1 with TRBJ2-7; 7 positions agree with TRBD2. V was clipped by 6 bases and J by 2 bases; unmatched bases: 16. This CDR3 region has 16 residues. CDR1 and CDR2 from the germline V gene are DFQATT and SNEGSKA (reference sequence).

V is TRBV5-1 and J is TRBJ1-2; D call uncertain. The CDR3 consists of 13 residues. Deletions cut 0 bases from V and 3 bases from J, with 6 bases between. Germline CDR1 is SGHRS and CDR2 is YFSETQ. This CDR3 reads CASSLDQHYGYTF. The DNA for the CDR3 is TGCGCCAGCAGCTTGGACCAGCACTATGGCTACACCTTC.

The chain recombines TRBV19 with TRBJ2-1; 10 bases agree with TRBD2. Germline V CDR1 and CDR2: LNHDA, SQIVND (reference sequence). CDR3 length equals 15 residues. V dropped 2 bases and J dropped 6; count of bases not matched to a gene: 4. The CDR3 protein is CASSISGRASNEQFF. The DNA for the CDR3 is TGTGCCAGTAGTATAAGCGGGAGGGCCTCCAATGAGCAGTTCTTC.

This chain uses TRBV5-1 with TRBJ2-7; D is uncertain. Trimming took 5 bases from V and 7 from J, leaving 13 bases between them. The CDR3 consists of 12 residues. Germline V lookup: CDR1 SGHRS, CDR2 YFSETQ. The chain's CDR3 is CASSTGMSEQYF. Written as DNA, the CDR3 is TGCGCCAGCAGTACTGGGATGAGTGAGCAGTACTTC.

The rearrangement uses TRBV18 and TRBJ2-2; TRBD2 matches at 8 bases. CDR1 is KGHSH and CDR2 is LQKENI in the germline V gene. The CDR3 loop spans 16 amino acids. J was trimmed by 4 bases and V by 6 bases; bases with no gene match: 10. The CDR3 nucleotides are TGTGCCAGCTCTGATAGCGGGAAGCGCGGCACCGGGGAGCTGTTTTTT. Its protein product is CASSDSGKRGTGELFF.

The chain has TRBV5-1 and TRBJ2-3, with 7 nucleotides matching TRBD1. The CDR3 is made up of 15 amino acids. The ends lost 1 base at V and 0 bases at J; junction bases unmatched: 2. From germline, CDR1 is SGHRS and CDR2 YFSETQ. The CDR3 DNA sequence: TGCGCCAGCAGCTTGAGGGGGCTCAGCACAGATACGCAGTATTTT. As protein: CASSLRGLSTDTQYF.

The chain is built from TRBV20-1 and TRBJ2-1; D is ambiguous. This CDR3 comprises 12 residues. V was clipped by 4 bases and J by 10 bases, with 14 bases between them. Germline loops: CDR1 DFQATT, CDR2 SNEGSKA (reference sequence). CDR3 protein: CSAIDKAREQFF. CDR3 DNA sequence: TGCAGTGCTATAGACAAAGCCAGAGAGCAGTTCTTC.

This clonotype showed up just once. The rearrangement joins TRBV2 to TRBJ2-1, with 10 bases identical to TRBD2. The CDR3 is 15 residues long. Germline V lookup: CDR1 SNHLY, CDR2 FYNNEI. Trimming took 1 base from V and 8 from J; bases not matched to a gene: 5. The CDR3 is CASSEGLAGVHEQFF. In nucleotides, the CDR3 is TGTGCCAGCAGTGAAGGGCTAGCGGGAGTCCATGAGCAGTTCTTC.